Listed below are T cell receptor beta chains from one sample, sequenced in a study of shared clonotypes between healthy human individuals. Data came from immunoSEQ multiplex PCR; TCRdb stores just in-frame clones and leaves some out. This table holds around 2.1 million clones, just over 90% found once. Sequencing was performed on naive CD8+ T cells from PBMCs. These receptors were obtained from a man younger than 35 in good health. Some clones in this sample may be carry-over from other donors' samples. CDR3s include the opening cysteine and the closing phenylalanine or tryptophan. D genes are given only for firm matches. Size is omitted from some rows. Given values are once, few, many or a class for expanded clones.

V	D	size	J	CDR3	DNA
TRBV13	TRBD2	-	TRBJ2-2	CASRNSGRNTGELFF	TGTGCCAGCAGAAATAGCGGGAGGAACACCGGGGAGCTGTTTTTT
TRBV5-5	TRBD2	-	TRBJ2-7	CASSLRSSGLDEQYF	TGTGCCAGCAGCTTACGGTCTAGCGGGCTCGACGAGCAGTACTTC
TRBV6-1	TRBD1	-	TRBJ2-5	CASRARTGWETQYF	TGTGCCAGCAGGGCCCGGACAGGGTGGGAGACCCAGTACTTC
TRBV19	-	-	TRBJ2-3	CASRPDGSTDTQYF	TGTGCCAGTAGGCCGGACGGGAGCACAGATACGCAGTATTTT
TRBV27	-	-	TRBJ2-1	CASISYDGNEQFF	TGTGCCAGCATCTCCTACGATGGCAATGAGCAGTTCTTC
TRBV7-9	TRBD2	few	TRBJ2-1	CASSPYHGAGSYNEQFF	TGTGCCAGCAGCCCGTACCACGGAGCGGGAAGCTACAATGAGCAGTTCTTC
TRBV11-3	TRBD2	-	TRBJ2-1	CASSFGAGDIEQFF	TGTGCCAGCAGCTTTGGAGCGGGAGATATTGAGCAGTTCTTC
TRBV10-3	-	-	TRBJ1-2	CAISAPGGLDGYTF	TGTGCCATCAGTGCCCCTGGGGGACTGGATGGCTACACCTTC
TRBV5-6	-	few	TRBJ1-1	CASSLRGGYTEAFF	TGTGCCAGCAGCTTGCGGGGCGGATACACTGAAGCTTTCTTT
TRBV6-5	-	-	TRBJ2-5	CASLGRGFQETQYF	TGTGCCAGCCTCGGCCGAGGGTTTCAAGAGACCCAGTACTTC
TRBV5-6	-	-	TRBJ1-1	CASSLDRHEVAEAFF	TGTGCCAGCAGCTTGGACAGGCACGAGGTCGCTGAAGCTTTCTTT
TRBV6-1	TRBD1	-	TRBJ2-7	CASSGTGPSMSHEQYF	TGTGCCAGCAGTGGGACAGGGCCGTCTATGTCCCACGAGCAGTACTTC
TRBV10-3	-	-	TRBJ1-5	CAIRDGNQPQHF	TGTGCCATCAGGGACGGCAATCAGCCCCAGCATTTT
TRBV5-1	-	few	TRBJ1-1	CASSSWGEAFF	TGCGCCAGCTCCTCCTGGGGGGAAGCTTTCTTT
TRBV7-9	-	-	TRBJ2-5	CASSPRNFEETQYF	TGTGCCAGCAGCCCCCGGAACTTCGAAGAGACCCAGTACTTC
TRBV28	-	-	TRBJ2-7	CASSFPTATYEQYF	TGTGCCAGCAGTTTTCCGACAGCCACCTACGAGCAGTACTTC
TRBV7-9	TRBD1	-	TRBJ2-3	CASSRLQGALTDTQYF	TGTGCCAGCAGCCGCCTACAGGGGGCGCTGACAGATACGCAGTATTTT
TRBV4-3	-	-	TRBJ2-4	CASSQDSGRNIQYF	TGCGCCAGCAGCCAAGATAGTGGGCGGAACATTCAGTACTTC
TRBV5-6	TRBD2	-	TRBJ2-7	CASSYGTSGSNEQYF	TGTGCCAGCAGCTATGGCACTAGCGGGAGTAACGAGCAGTACTTC
TRBV29-1	-	few	TRBJ1-1	CSAGGTEAFF	TGCAGCGCGGGAGGTACTGAAGCTTTCTTT
TRBV5-6	TRBD1	-	TRBJ2-2	CASSLGGANTGELFF	TGTGCCAGCAGCTTAGGGGGCGCGAACACCGGGGAGCTGTTTTTT
TRBV6-1	-	once	TRBJ2-2	CASSEGYKLFF	TGTGCCAGCAGTGAAGGCTATAAGCTGTTTTTT
TRBV2	-	-	TRBJ2-6	CASRGVTGANVLTF	TGTGCCAGCAGAGGGGTTACTGGGGCCAACGTCCTGACTTTC
TRBV9	TRBD2	-	TRBJ2-7	CASSGGTSGRPFEQYF	TGTGCCAGCAGCGGCGGGACTAGCGGGAGGCCATTCGAGCAGTACTTC
TRBV6-5	TRBD1	-	TRBJ2-5	CASSYSPGGRETQYF	TGTGCCAGCAGTTACTCGCCAGGGGGACGAGAGACCCAGTACTTC
TRBV5-6	-	-	TRBJ1-5	CASSLEGPRGNQPQHF	TGTGCCAGCAGCTTGGAAGGACCAAGGGGCAATCAGCCCCAGCATTTT
TRBV5-6	TRBD2	-	TRBJ2-7	CAIPGTSGPSSYEQYF	TGTGCCATCCCCGGGACTAGCGGGCCAAGCTCCTACGAGCAGTACTTC
TRBV4-3	-	-	TRBJ1-2	CASSQDNDLAPDGYTF	TGCGCCAGCAGCCAAGATAATGACCTAGCTCCAGACGGCTACACCTTC
TRBV20-1	-	-	TRBJ1-2	CSAGALYGYTF	TGCAGTGCAGGGGCCCTCTATGGCTACACCTTC
TRBV6-1	TRBD2	-	TRBJ2-1	CASRGGSYNEQFF	TGTGCCAGCAGGGGGGGGTCTTACAATGAGCAGTTCTTC
TRBV7-9	-	-	TRBJ2-7	CASSTGAGVTYEQYF	TGTGCCAGCAGCACGGGGGCGGGTGTAACGTACGAGCAGTACTTC
TRBV4-1	-	-	TRBJ1-6	CASSQAGRGGSYNSPLHF	TGCGCCAGCAGCCAAGCAGGTCGCGGGGGCTCCTATAATTCACCCCTCCACTTT
TRBV19	TRBD1	-	TRBJ2-7	CASSIDTGETYEQYF	TGTGCCAGTAGTATAGATACAGGGGAGACCTACGAGCAGTACTTC
TRBV9	-	-	TRBJ2-2	CASSPILLSGELFF	TGTGCCAGCAGCCCAATCCTATTGTCCGGGGAGCTGTTTTTT
TRBV28	-	-	TRBJ2-7	CASRGRRDFQSYEQYF	TGTGCCAGCAGAGGCCGCAGGGATTTCCAATCCTACGAGCAGTACTTC
TRBV9	TRBD1	-	TRBJ1-4	CASSPRQGVLTNEKLFF	TGTGCCAGCAGCCCCCGACAGGGAGTTTTGACTAATGAAAAACTGTTTTTT
TRBV11-2	-	-	TRBJ2-2	CASSFDITGELFF	TGTGCCAGCAGCTTCGACATCACCGGGGAGCTGTTTTTT
TRBV6-1	-	-	TRBJ1-1	CASSDRYFDTEAFF	TGTGCCAGCAGTGACCGATATTTTGACACTGAAGCTTTCTTT
TRBV19	TRBD2	-	TRBJ2-2	CASSGTTNTGELFF	TGTGCCAGTAGTGGGACTACTAACACCGGGGAGCTGTTTTTT
TRBV29-1	-	-	TRBJ2-3	CSVFADSLPDTQYF	TGCAGCGTTTTCGCGGACTCCCTCCCAGATACGCAGTATTTT
TRBV5-1	-	-	TRBJ2-2	CASSFPDSSNTGELFF	TGCGCCAGCAGCTTCCCGGACAGTTCAAACACCGGGGAGCTGTTTTTT
TRBV28	-	once	TRBJ2-2	CASSLFGVDTGELFF	TGTGCCAGCAGTTTATTTGGGGTCGACACCGGGGAGCTGTTTTTT
TRBV28	TRBD1	-	TRBJ2-2	CASSSPGQGTGELFF	TGTGCCAGCAGTTCTCCGGGACAGGGCACCGGGGAGCTGTTTTTT
TRBV27	TRBD1	-	TRBJ2-7	CASKTGTGNEQYF	TGTGCCAGCAAAACCGGGACAGGGAACGAGCAGTACTTC
TRBV11-2	-	-	TRBJ2-2	CASSSPGGVDTGELFF	TGTGCCAGCAGCTCCCCCGGGGGAGTAGACACCGGGGAGCTGTTTTTT
TRBV5-1	-	-	TRBJ2-3	CASSFVRGSTDTQYF	TGCGCCAGCAGCTTCGTCAGGGGTAGCACAGATACGCAGTATTTT
TRBV7-3	-	-	TRBJ2-4	CASSLNLKNIQYF	TGTGCCAGCAGCTTAAACCTCAAAAACATTCAGTACTTC
TRBV7-8	TRBD1	-	TRBJ2-7	CATRTGPFYEQYF	TGTGCCACTCGGACAGGTCCATTCTACGAGCAGTACTTC